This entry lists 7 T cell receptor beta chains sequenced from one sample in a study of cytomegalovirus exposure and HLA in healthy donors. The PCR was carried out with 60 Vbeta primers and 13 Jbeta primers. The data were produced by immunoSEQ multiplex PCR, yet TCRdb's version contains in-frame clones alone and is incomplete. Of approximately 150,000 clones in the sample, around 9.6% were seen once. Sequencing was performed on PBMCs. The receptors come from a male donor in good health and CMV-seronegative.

This CDR3 is CASSLYVHTEAFF. The CDR3 DNA reads TGTGCCAGCAGTCTATATGTCCACACTGAAGCTTTCTTT. The rearrangement links TRBV6-5 to TRBJ1-1; D uncertain. Germline V gene data show CDR1 as MNHEY and CDR2 as SVGAGI. This CDR3 has 13 residues. Trimming took 5 bases from V and 3 from J, leaving 10 bases between them.

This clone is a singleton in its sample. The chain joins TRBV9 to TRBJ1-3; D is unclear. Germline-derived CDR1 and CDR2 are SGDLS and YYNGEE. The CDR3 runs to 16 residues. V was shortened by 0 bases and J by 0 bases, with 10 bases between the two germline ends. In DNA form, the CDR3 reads TGTGCCAGCAGCGTAGTGGCCGGGAACTCTGGAAACACCATATATTTT. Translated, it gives CASSVVAGNSGNTIYF.

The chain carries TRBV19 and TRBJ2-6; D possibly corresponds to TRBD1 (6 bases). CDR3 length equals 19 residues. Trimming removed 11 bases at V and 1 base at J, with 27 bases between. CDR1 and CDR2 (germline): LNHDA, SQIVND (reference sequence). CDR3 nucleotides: TGTGCCTCATCACCCCTGGACAGACGACTACGTTCTGGGGCCAACGTCCTGACTTTC. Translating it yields CASSPLDRRLRSGANVLTF.

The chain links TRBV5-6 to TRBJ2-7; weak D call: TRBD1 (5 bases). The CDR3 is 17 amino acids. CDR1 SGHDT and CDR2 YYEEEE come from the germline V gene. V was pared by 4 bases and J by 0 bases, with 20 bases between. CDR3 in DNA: TGTGCCAGCAGCCGCAGGTCCGGAACAGGCAACTCCTACGAGCAGTACTTC. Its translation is CASSRRSGTGNSYEQYF.

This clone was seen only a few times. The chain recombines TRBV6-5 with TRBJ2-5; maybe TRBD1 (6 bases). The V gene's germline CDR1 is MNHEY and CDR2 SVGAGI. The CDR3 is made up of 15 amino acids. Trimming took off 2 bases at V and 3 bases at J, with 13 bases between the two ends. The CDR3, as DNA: TGTGCCAGCAGTTACACCGGGACAACGAAAGAGACCCAGTACTTC. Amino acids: CASSYTGTTKETQYF.

CDR3 residues: CASSPGTGPNYGYTF. The DNA of the CDR3 is TGTGCCAGCAGTCCCGGGACAGGACCTAACTATGGCTACACCTTC. This chain links TRBV28 with TRBJ1-2; 8 positions agree with TRBD1. J gave up 0 bases and V 5 bases, and 5 bases lay outside the gene matches. The CDR3 is 15 residues long. Looked up from germline, CDR1 is MDHEN and CDR2 is SYDVKM.

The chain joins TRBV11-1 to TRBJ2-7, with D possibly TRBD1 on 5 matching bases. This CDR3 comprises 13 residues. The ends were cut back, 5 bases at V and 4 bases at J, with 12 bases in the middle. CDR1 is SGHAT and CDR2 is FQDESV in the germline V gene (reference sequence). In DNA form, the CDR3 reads TGTGCCAGCAGCCGAGACCGACAGTACGAGCAGTACTTC. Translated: CASSRDRQYEQYF. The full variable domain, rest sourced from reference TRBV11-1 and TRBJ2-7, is EAEVAQSPRYKITEKSQAVAFWCDPISGHATLYWYRQILGQGPELLVQFQDESVVDDSQLPKDRFSAERLKGVDSTLKIQPAELGDSAMYLCASSRDRQYEQYFGPGTRLTVT.